The rows below give T cell receptor beta chains drawn from one sample of a study of post-analysis software for immune sequencing data. MiXCR was run by TCRdb on the PCR reads, yielding one entry per CDR3 protein. The sample records around 440,000 distinct CDR3 sequences, 40% to 55% being singletons. Specimen: blood. The receptors come from a girl under 18 with multiple sclerosis. Both conserved end residues are part of each CDR3. Each record gives: D gene, clone size, J gene, V gene, CDR3 protein, CDR3 DNA. D genes are given only for firm matches. A row's size may be missing; if present it is once, few, many or a size class.

NA NA TRBJ2-4 TRBV11-1 CASSIRPRPENIQYF TGTGCCAGCAGCATAAGACCCCGCCCTGAAAACATTCAGTACTTC
TRBD1 NA TRBJ1-1 TRBV4-1 CATGTEGSRYTEAFF TGCGCCACCGGGACAGAAGGTTCGCGGTACACTGAAGCTTTCTTT
NA NA TRBJ2-7 TRBV4-2 CASSHDSPGDEQYF TGTGCCAGCAGCCATGATTCCCCCGGGGACGAGCAGTACTTC
NA once TRBJ1-5 TRBV5-1 CASSLGEWSGQPQHF TGCGCCAGCAGCTTGGGCGAGTGGTCCGGGCAGCCCCAGCATTTT
TRBD1 NA TRBJ1-2 TRBV3-1 CASSQDIDRGRGYSF TGTGCCAGCAGCCAAGACATCGACAGGGGGCGAGGCTACTCCTTC
NA NA TRBJ1-2 TRBV7-2 CASSLSAGRFNYGYTF TGTGCCAGCAGCTTAAGTGCGGGACGGTTTAACTATGGCTACACCTTC
NA NA TRBJ1-2 TRBV24-1 CATSDEGAYGYTF TGTGCCACCAGTGATGAGGGCGCCTATGGCTACACCTTC
NA NA TRBJ2-5 TRBV7-2 CASSLSRNKETQYF TGTGCCAGCAGCTTAAGCAGGAATAAGGAGACCCAGTACTTC
TRBD1 few TRBJ1-2 TRBV7-2 CASSNNQQGAYGYTF TGTGCCAGCAGCAATAATCAACAGGGGGCTTATGGCTACACCTTC
TRBD2 few TRBJ2-1 TRBV20-1 CSASDLLAGYNEQFF TGCAGTGCTAGTGATCTACTAGCGGGGTACAATGAGCAGTTCTTC
NA few TRBJ2-7 TRBV7-6 CASSLVGEDASYEQYF TGTGCCAGCAGCTTAGTTGGTGAAGATGCGTCCTACGAGCAGTACTTC
NA NA TRBJ2-5 TRBV12-3/TRBV12-4 CASSSDMKTQYF TGTGCCAGCAGCTCCGACATGAAGACCCAGTACTTC
NA NA TRBJ1-1 TRBV15 CATSRVRQPNTEAFF TGTGCCACCAGCAGAGTACGGCAGCCGAACACTGAAGCTTTCTTT
TRBD1 few TRBJ2-7 TRBV7-9 CASSRGQGAPEQYF TGTGCCAGCAGCCGCGGACAGGGAGCCCCCGAGCAGTACTTC
TRBD1 NA TRBJ1-2 TRBV10-3 CAISEGSRGAYGYTF TGTGCCATCAGTGAGGGGTCCAGGGGGGCCTATGGCTACACCTTC
NA NA TRBJ1-2 TRBV7-2 CASSPDRIGYTF TGTGCCAGCAGTCCAGACAGGATTGGCTACACCTTC
NA NA TRBJ2-7 TRBV28 CASTAGGRGTYEQYF TGTGCCAGCACCGCCGGGGGGAGGGGGACCTACGAGCAGTACTTC
NA few TRBJ1-1 TRBV29-1 CSVEGFRNTEAFF TGCAGCGTCGAGGGATTCCGGAACACTGAAGCTTTCTTT
TRBD1 few TRBJ2-7 TRBV4-1 CASSQVLGGFYEQYF TGCGCCAGCAGCCAAGTACTAGGGGGCTTCTACGAGCAGTACTTC
NA few TRBJ2-7 TRBV4-1 CASSQGRQVSYEQYF TGCGCCAGCAGCCAAGGGAGACAGGTATCCTACGAGCAGTACTTC
NA NA TRBJ2-3 TRBV11-2 CASSQDRITDTQYF TGTGCCAGCAGCCAAGACAGAATCACAGATACGCAGTATTTT
NA few TRBJ1-2 TRBV7-2 CASSFDLTPNGYTF TGTGCCAGCAGCTTTGACCTTACCCCCAATGGCTACACCTTC
NA NA TRBJ1-1 TRBV20-1 CSARVRDGRIEAFF TGCAGTGCTAGAGTAAGGGATGGAAGGATTGAAGCCTTCTTT
TRBD1 once TRBJ1-2 TRBV6-1 CASRGRQGDYGYTF TGTGCCAGCAGGGGAAGACAGGGAGACTATGGCTACACCTTC
TRBD1 few TRBJ2-1 TRBV5-1 CASSWARQGEQFF TGCGCCAGCAGCTGGGCCCGACAGGGGGAGCAGTTCTTC
NA few TRBJ2-3 TRBV10-3 CAISGAGSTDTQYF TGTGCCATCAGTGGGGCAGGTAGCACAGATACGCAGTATTTT
NA few TRBJ2-7 TRBV12-3/TRBV12-4 CASTFAGRSYEQYF TGTGCCAGCACTTTTGCAGGAAGGTCCTACGAGCAGTACTTC
TRBD1 NA TRBJ2-1 TRBV9 CASSASGTGLLNEQFF TGTGCCAGCAGCGCCTCCGGGACAGGCCTCCTTAATGAGCAGTTCTTC
NA few TRBJ2-1 TRBV27 CASSLSAYRRNEQFF TGTGCCAGCAGTTTATCCGCGTATCGTAGGAATGAGCAGTTCTTC
TRBD2 NA TRBJ2-7 TRBV11-2 CASSITSGNYEQYF TGTGCCAGCAGCATCACTAGCGGCAACTACGAGCAGTACTTC
TRBD1 few TRBJ2-7 TRBV29-1 CSVESGQGTYEQYF TGCAGCGTTGAAAGTGGACAGGGAACATACGAGCAGTACTTC
NA NA TRBJ2-3 TRBV28 CASSLPGHYFSDTQYF TGTGCCAGCAGTTTGCCGGGACACTATTTTTCAGATACGCAGTATTTT
NA few TRBJ2-7 TRBV5-1 CASSSAIGLDEQYF TGCGCCAGCAGCTCAGCGATAGGGCTCGACGAGCAGTACTTC
NA NA TRBJ1-1 TRBV21-1 CASSKAPRTEAFF TGTGCCAGCAGCAAAGCTCCTCGGACTGAAGCTTTCTTT
TRBD2 NA TRBJ2-3 TRBV11-2 CASSLAGGLGTDTQYF TGTGCCAGCAGCTTAGCGGGGGGACTCGGCACAGATACGCAGTATTTT
TRBD1 NA TRBJ1-1 TRBV20-1 CSAKKRDRQNTEAFF TGCAGTGCTAAGAAGAGGGACAGACAGAACACTGAAGCTTTCTTT
TRBD1 NA TRBJ1-1 TRBV6-5 CASSYATGQFNTEAFF TGTGCCAGCAGTTACGCGACGGGACAGTTTAACACTGAAGCTTTCTTT
NA NA TRBJ2-1 TRBV7-3 CASSLGSRAYNEQFF TGTGCCAGCAGCTTGGGGAGTAGGGCCTACAATGAGCAGTTCTTC
TRBD2 NA TRBJ2-1 TRBV13 CASSLRLAGVTRYNEQFF TGTGCCAGCAGCTTAAGACTAGCGGGAGTGACAAGATACAATGAGCAGTTCTTC
TRBD1 few TRBJ1-5 TRBV20-1 CSARGRDRFSNQPQHF TGCAGTGCTAGAGGCCGGGACAGATTTAGCAATCAGCCCCAGCATTTT
NA NA TRBJ2-1 TRBV20-1 CSARVLAVPYNEQFF TGCAGTGCTAGAGTGCTCGCAGTCCCCTACAATGAGCAGTTCTTC
NA once TRBJ2-1 TRBV5-1 CASSQRGPLGYNEQFF TGCGCCAGCAGCCAAAGGGGACCCCTCGGCTACAATGAGCAGTTCTTC
TRBD1 few TRBJ2-7 TRBV20-1 CSASPPSGTGGNDEQYF TGCAGTGCTAGCCCCCCCTCAGGGACAGGGGGCAACGACGAGCAGTACTTC
NA NA TRBJ1-2 TRBV7-8 CASSLERVPTKTESYDYTF TGTGCCAGCAGCTTAGAGCGGGTCCCAACGAAAACCGAAAGCTATGACTACACCTTC
NA NA TRBJ2-3 TRBV5-1 CASSIRGRPDTQYF TGCGCCAGCAGCATAAGGGGAAGGCCAGATACGCAGTATTTT
NA few TRBJ2-1 TRBV5-1 CASSLGAYEQFF TGCGCCAGCAGCTTGGGAGCGTACGAGCAGTTCTTC
NA NA TRBJ1-5 TRBV12-3/TRBV12-4 CASSRDLGNQPQHF TGTGCCAGCAGCCGGGACTTAGGCAATCAGCCCCAGCATTTT
TRBD2 NA TRBJ2-7 TRBV9 CASGPTGLAGVEQYF TGTGCCAGCGGTCCCACGGGACTAGCGGGAGTCGAGCAGTACTTC
TRBD1 NA TRBJ2-2 TRBV12-3/TRBV12-4 CASRRDRSNTGELFF TGTGCCAGCAGGCGGGACAGGTCGAACACCGGGGAGCTGTTTTTT
TRBD2 few TRBJ2-1 TRBV20-1 CSAEPSTSGSYNEQFF TGCAGTGCCGAACCATCGACTAGCGGGAGTTACAATGAGCAGTTCTTC
NA few TRBJ2-1 TRBV5-1 CASSSLPSSGYNEQFF TGCGCCAGCAGCTCCCTCCCAAGTAGCGGATACAATGAGCAGTTCTTC
TRBD2 few TRBJ2-1 TRBV28 CASSSPGETSSVREQFF TGTGCCAGCAGCTCCCCCGGGGAGACTAGCTCGGTACGGGAGCAGTTCTTC
NA few TRBJ2-1 TRBV20-1 CSGGRGSYNEQFF TGCAGTGGAGGAAGGGGCTCCTACAATGAGCAGTTCTTC
NA NA TRBJ1-1 TRBV29-1 CSVRGILNTEAFF TGCAGCGTCCGGGGGATCTTGAACACTGAAGCTTTCTTT
TRBD2 NA TRBJ2-1 TRBV20-1 CSARDLGLGRNEQFF TGCAGTGCTAGAGATCTTGGACTAGGTCGTAATGAGCAGTTCTTC
NA NA TRBJ2-6 TRBV7-3 CASSYGQSGANVLTF TGTGCCAGCAGCTACGGACAGTCTGGGGCCAACGTCCTGACTTTC
NA few TRBJ1-2 TRBV29-1 CSVVGPGIGYTF TGCAGCGTTGTAGGACCGGGGATTGGCTACACCTTC
TRBD2 NA TRBJ2-3 TRBV28 CASRKREVSDTQYF TGTGCCAGCAGGAAGCGGGAGGTGTCAGATACGCAGTATTTT
TRBD2 NA TRBJ2-1 TRBV4-1 CASSLYTGTSGRAQGNEQFF TGCGCCAGCAGCCTCTACACCGGGACTAGCGGGAGGGCCCAGGGCAATGAGCAGTTCTTC
NA few TRBJ2-3 TRBV5-1 CASSWRAISTDTQYF TGCGCCAGCAGCTGGAGGGCAATTAGCACAGATACGCAGTATTTT